This T cell receptor beta chain is drawn from a study of blood T cell repertoires in COVID-19. Study in general: COVID-19 samples collected from the United States, Italy and Spain covered acute and convalescent phases.

Authors' processing steps: Nucleated cell counts were estimated from reference gene primer amplification. Method: immunoSEQ multiplex PCR; TCRdb's copy keeps in-frame clones and lacks some. The V and J calls and clone size were taken over from that table, and D and trimming were inferred from the DNA. The table includes just over 250,000 clones, about nine tenths detected once. Germline V lookup: CDR1 SGHNT, CDR2 YENEEA. Between the trimmed V and J ends, which lost 5 bases and 7 bases, there was a span of 14 bases. The CDR3 covers 13 residues. The sequencing input was peripheral blood. This chain connects TRBV11-3 to TRBJ2-5, with D tentatively TRBD2 (5 bases). This TCR was sampled from a man in his forties or fifties who had recovered from COVID-19. In DNA, the CDR3 is TGTGCCAGCAGCCCCTACACGAGCGGGACCCAGTACTTC. This codes for CASSPYTSGTQYF.